Following are 28 T cell receptor beta chains from one sample sequenced in a study of STAT5B mutations in CD4+ large granular lymphocyte leukemia. TCRdb's copy holds only in-frame clones and misses some; the assay was immunoSEQ multiplex PCR. The table records some 34,000 clones, less than 85% of them present only once. The sample was CD4+ T cells from blood buffy coats. The source is a human donor in good health.

CDR3 sequence: CASSIGGGNTGELFF. Written as DNA, the CDR3 is TGTGCCAGTAGTATCGGGGGGGGGAACACCGGGGAGCTGTTTTTT. This rearrangement joins TRBV19 to TRBJ2-2; 8 nucleotides match TRBD2. From germline, CDR1 is LNHDA and CDR2 SQIVND (reference sequence). There are 15 residues in the CDR3. Trimming took 3 bases from V and 1 from J; bases not matched to a gene: 1.

This clone was counted only a few times. The chain is built from TRBV10-3 and TRBJ1-5; TRBD1 aligns across 7 bases. Unmatched junction bases numbered 5, after V lost 5 bases and J lost 7 bases. Germline V gene data show CDR1 as ENHRY and CDR2 as SYGVKD. This CDR3 spans 13 amino acids. The CDR3 coding sequence is TGTGCCATCAGTCGGGGAGGGGGCCAGCCCCAGCATTTT. Translating it yields CAISRGGGQPQHF.

This chain joins TRBV27 and TRBJ2-1, with D tentatively TRBD1 (6 bases). Germline CDR1 is MNHEY and CDR2 is SMNVEV (reference sequence). Between the trimmed V and J ends, which lost 6 bases and 5 bases, there was a span of 17 bases. This CDR3 has 15 amino acids. The CDR3 loop reads CASSTWGRFHNEQFF. The CDR3 DNA is TGTGCCAGCAGCACCTGGGGGCGTTTCCACAATGAGCAGTTCTTC.

This chain connects TRBV5-1 to TRBJ2-1; unclear D gene. Germline V gene lookup returns CDR1 SGHRS and CDR2 YFSETQ. The V and J ends lost 3 bases and 5 bases respectively, with 12 bases between them. This CDR3 contains 14 residues. CDR3 DNA sequence: TGCGCCAGCAGCTCAAGCGTCAGAAACAATGAGCAGTTCTTC. Translation gives CASSSSVRNNEQFF.

The V call is TRBV5-1, the J call TRBJ2-1; possibly TRBD1 for D (7 bases). Per the germline V gene, CDR1 is SGHRS and CDR2 is YFSETQ. This CDR3 region has 15 residues. The ends were cut back, 4 bases at V and 0 bases at J, with 11 bases in the middle. The CDR3 here is CASSPEGASYNEQFF. CDR3 coding DNA: TGCGCCAGCAGCCCGGAGGGGGCCTCCTACAATGAGCAGTTCTTC.

The chain employs TRBV19 and TRBJ2-7; possibly TRBD2 for D (6 bases). CDR3 length: 14 residues. CDR1 LNHDA and CDR2 SQIVND come from the germline V gene (reference sequence). Trimming removed 5 bases at V and 0 bases at J, with 11 bases between. The CDR3 loop reads CASSRGRSSYEQYF. CDR3 nucleotides: TGTGCCAGTAGTCGGGGGAGAAGCTCCTACGAGCAGTACTTC. The variable domain in full, completed from reference TRBV19 and TRBJ2-7, reads DGGITQSPKYLFRKEGQNVTLSCEQNLNHDAMYWYRQDPGQGLRLIYYSQIVNDFQKGDIAEGYSVSREKKESFPLTVTSAQKNPTAFYLCASSRGRSSYEQYFGPGTRLTVT.

The V call is TRBV6-1, the J call TRBJ2-3; TRBD2 matches at 11 bases. Trimming cost V 5 bases and J 0 bases; bases outside gene matches: 1. CDR1 is MNHNS, CDR2 SASEGT, per germline. CDR3 length: 15 residues. CDR3 sequence: CASSRTSGSTDTQYF. DNA of the CDR3: TGTGCCAGCAGTAGGACTAGCGGGAGCACAGATACGCAGTATTTT.

This clone was counted between two and nine times. J is TRBJ2-1 and V is TRBV7-6, with unresolved D. Per germline, CDR1 SGHVS and CDR2 FNYEAQ. V was pared by 7 bases and J by 7 bases, with 17 bases between. The CDR3 is 14 amino acids. This chain's CDR3 is CASMSDPGRNEQFF. CDR3 in DNA: TGTGCCAGCATGTCTGACCCAGGTCGGAATGAGCAGTTCTTC.

The chain is built from TRBV10-3 and TRBJ1-3; 9 nucleotides line up with TRBD1. This CDR3 comprises 17 residues. Germline CDR1 reads ENHRY; CDR2 reads SYGVKD. After removal of 0 bases from V and 4 bases from J, the junction contained 7 bases not matched to a gene. The CDR3, as DNA: TGTGCCATCAGTGAGTCGATGGGACAGGGAGGCGGAAACACCATATATTTT. It yields the protein CAISESMGQGGGNTIYF.

This chain links TRBV7-7 with TRBJ1-3; 8 bases line up with TRBD1. The CDR3 loop spans 16 amino acids. V lost 4 bases and J lost 2; bases outside the gene matches: 7. Germline CDR1 and CDR2: SSHAT and FNYEAQ (reference sequence). The CDR3 nucleotides read TGTGCCAGCAGCTCCGGACAGGGAGGTGCTGGAAACACCATATATTTT. Protein: CASSSGQGGAGNTIYF.

This rearrangement joins TRBV7-2 to TRBJ1-2, with 7 positions matching TRBD1. J was trimmed by 8 bases and V by 1 base; bases with no gene match: 4. The V gene's germline CDR1 is SGHTA and CDR2 FQGNSA. CDR3 length equals 13 residues. The CDR3 coding sequence is TGTGCCAGCAGCTTAGGGGACAGAAAAGGCTACACCTTC. It specifies CASSLGDRKGYTF.

This chain uses TRBV11-2 with TRBJ2-5; D possibly corresponds to TRBD2 (6 bases). V lost 5 bases, J lost 1 base, and 14 bases lay in between. The CDR3 covers 15 residues. CDR1 is SGHAT and CDR2 is FQNNGV in the germline V gene. The CDR3 coding sequence is TGTGCCAGCAGCCCAAGACGGACTATCCAAGAGACCCAGTACTTC. Protein sequence: CASSPRRTIQETQYF.

To note about this clone: The conserved phenylalanine or tryptophan is not found at the CDR3 terminus, so this likely reflects a read error. The DNA is left out, because the CDR3 cannot be placed on it with certainty; the CDR3 is given as TCRdb lists it. This chain links TRBV20-1 with TRBJ1-2; the table's D gene call, TRBD1, was not cross checked with the DNA. Both ends counted, the CDR3 spans 11 residues. Per germline, CDR1 DFQATT and CDR2 SNEGSKA (reference sequence). The CDR3 loop is CSADDPPGQGL.

V and J are TRBV19 and TRBJ2-2, with TRBD2 matching 9 bases. The CDR3 spans 17 residues. In germline, CDR1 is LNHDA, CDR2 SQIVND (reference sequence). Trimming at V came to 3 bases and at J to 5 bases, leaving 10 bases not matched to a gene. The CDR3 sequence: CASSIVGGRARTGELFF. CDR3 nucleotide sequence: TGTGCCAGTAGTATTGTAGGCGGGAGGGCTAGGACCGGGGAGCTGTTTTTT. Full variable domain (outside the CDR3, taken from reference TRBV19 and TRBJ2-2): DGGITQSPKYLFRKEGQNVTLSCEQNLNHDAMYWYRQDPGQGLRLIYYSQIVNDFQKGDIAEGYSVSREKKESFPLTVTSAQKNPTAFYLCASSIVGGRARTGELFFGEGSRLTVL.

The chain uses TRBV4-3 and TRBJ2-7, with D maybe TRBD1 (5 bases). V gave up 1 base and J gave up 3 bases, with 19 bases separating them. The CDR3 contains 17 residues. Germline V lookup: CDR1 LGHNA, CDR2 YSLEER. DNA of the CDR3: TGCGCCAGCAGCCAAGCTCTCGGCGACAGCTATTACTACGAGCAGTACTTC. Translating it yields CASSQALGDSYYYEQYF.

The chain carries TRBV7-7 and TRBJ2-5; D remains ambiguous. This CDR3 spans 14 amino acids. Trimming pared 5 bases from V and 5 bases from J, leaving 15 bases between. Per germline, CDR1 SSHAT and CDR2 FNYEAQ (reference sequence). For the CDR3, the DNA is TGTGCCAGCAGCCAATCCGGTGTCGGGGAGACCCAGTACTTC. Its translation is CASSQSGVGETQYF.

This clone was counted between two and nine times. V gene TRBV7-9 combines with J gene TRBJ1-6, with TRBD1 matching over 7 bases. Germline V gene sequence: CDR1 SEHNR, CDR2 FQNEAQ (reference sequence). V was pared by 5 bases and J by 10 bases, with 8 bases of the junction left unmatched. The length of the CDR3 is 14 residues. CDR3 sequence reads: CASSGQQGRSPLHF. The CDR3 DNA reads TGTGCCAGCAGCGGCCAACAGGGGCGGTCACCCCTCCACTTT. The whole variable domain, filled in from reference TRBV7-9 and TRBJ1-6, reads DTGVSQNPRHKITKRGQNVTFRCDPISEHNRLYWYRQTLGQGPEFLTYFQNEAQLEKSRLLSDRFSAERPKGSFSTLEIQRTEQGDSAMYLCASSGQQGRSPLHFGNGTRLTVT.

This chain links TRBV7-9 with TRBJ2-4; D is perhaps TRBD2 (5 bases). The CDR3 is made up of 13 amino acids. Per germline, CDR1 SEHNR and CDR2 FQNEAQ (reference sequence). Trimming removed 5 bases from V and 6 bases from J, with 11 bases in between. The CDR3 loop reads CASSLSASNIQYF. The CDR3 DNA follows: TGTGCCAGCAGCCTTAGCGCGTCAAACATTCAGTACTTC.

This chain uses TRBV6-1 with TRBJ2-5; weak D call: TRBD1 (6 bases). V was clipped by 4 bases and J by 1 base, with 13 bases between them. Germline V gene data show CDR1 as MNHNS and CDR2 as SASEGT. The CDR3 runs 15 residues. CDR3 loop: CASSGLPDSQETQYF. CDR3 in DNA: TGTGCCAGCAGTGGGCTACCGGACAGCCAAGAGACCCAGTACTTC.

The CDR3 nucleotides read TGTGCCACCAGCAGAGGGGCACGGAATAACTATGGCTACACCTTC. Amino acid sequence: CATSRGARNNYGYTF. V is TRBV15 and J is TRBJ1-2; no reliable D call. The CDR3 loop spans 15 amino acids. V was shortened by 1 base and J by 1 base, with 10 bases between the two germline ends. CDR1 is LNHNV and CDR2 is YYDKDF in the germline V gene (reference sequence).

The chain has TRBV19 and TRBJ1-4; unclear D gene. Trimming cost V 0 bases and J 6 bases, with 5 bases left between them. The CDR3 length is 13 residues. Germline V gene sequence: CDR1 LNHDA, CDR2 SQIVND (reference sequence). CDR3 in amino acids: CASSIDADEKLFF. DNA of the CDR3: TGTGCCAGTAGTATAGACGCGGATGAAAAACTGTTTTTT.

This chain connects TRBV2 to TRBJ2-7, with 7 bases identical to TRBD2. V lost 3 bases and J lost 2; bases outside the gene matches: 13. The CDR3 is made up of 17 amino acids. The germline V gene encodes CDR1 SNHLY and CDR2 FYNNEI. The CDR3 bases are TGTGCCAGCAGTGATGCTAGCGGAGAGCAAAGGGCCTACGAGCAGTACTTC. As protein: CASSDASGEQRAYEQYF.

The J gene is TRBJ2-5, the V gene TRBV29-1, with 7 bases matching TRBD1. The end of the DNA is better explained by TRBJ2-7, so the J call may be wrong. The CDR3 extends over 14 amino acids. Per germline, CDR1 SQVTM and CDR2 ANQGSEA. The CDR3 region has the DNA TGCAGCGTTGGGCCGGGACAGCTAGCCTACGAGCAGTACTTC. It codes for CSVGPGQLAYEQYF.

This rearrangement joins TRBV5-6 to TRBJ1-1; tentatively, D is TRBD1 (6 bases). This CDR3 region has 14 residues. V shed 4 bases and J shed 8 bases, with 18 bases lying between them. Germline lookup yields CDR1 SGHDT and CDR2 YYEEEE. The CDR3 coding sequence is TGTGCCAGCAGCCCCTTAATTCGGCAGGGGGAAGCTTTCTTT. This codes for CASSPLIRQGEAFF.

This clone was seen only a few times. V gene TRBV7-9 combines with J gene TRBJ1-5, with a possible D match to TRBD1 (5 bases). The CDR3 is made up of 15 amino acids. Germline assignment: CDR1 SEHNR and CDR2 FQNEAQ (reference sequence). V dropped 4 bases and J dropped 3 bases, with 13 bases sitting between them. The CDR3 protein is CASSYGTVVNQPQHF. CDR3 DNA sequence: TGTGCCAGCAGCTACGGGACGGTAGTCAATCAGCCCCAGCATTTT.

The rearrangement links TRBV7-2 to TRBJ2-3; D not resolved. Germline V gives CDR1 SGHTA, CDR2 FQGNSA. The CDR3 totals 14 residues. V lost 2 bases and J lost 7, with 13 bases in between. CDR3 bases: TGTGCCAGCAGCTTAACTGAGGTTTTGAATACGCAGTATTTT. Amino acid sequence: CASSLTEVLNTQYF.

V gene TRBV11-3 combines with J gene TRBJ1-5; 8 bases map to TRBD1. V shed 5 bases, J shed 7 bases, and the junction held 10 bases outside the gene matches. Germline V gene data show CDR1 as SGHNT and CDR2 as YENEEA. The CDR3 loop spans 15 amino acids. CDR3: CASSPKTGEGQPQHF. CDR3 coding DNA: TGTGCCAGCAGCCCCAAGACAGGGGAGGGACAGCCCCAGCATTTT.

The V call is TRBV7-6, the J call TRBJ2-7; the D gene is possibly TRBD2 (7 bases). The germline gives CDR1 SGHVS, CDR2 FNYEAQ. CDR3 length: 15 residues. V was pared by 4 bases and J by 2 bases, with 15 bases between. CDR3 region: CASSWGPGGAYEQYF. As DNA, the CDR3 is TGTGCCAGCAGCTGGGGGCCGGGGGGCGCCTACGAGCAGTACTTC.